Listed below are T cell receptor beta chains from one sample, sequenced in a study of blood T cells in healthy people across ages. TCRdb fed the 5' RACE reads into MiXCR, producing one record per CDR3 protein. Among fewer than 800,000 distinct CDR3 sequences listed, approximately 21% were seen once. The sequenced material came from blood. Receptor source: a man between 65 and 85 years old in good health. Both conserved end residues are part of each CDR3. The D gene is left open where the match is weak. Some rows mark clone size as missing; the rest say once, few, many or name a class of expanded clone.

j_call: TRBJ2-7; clone_size: once; v_call: TRBV5-1; d_call: -; cdr3_aa: CASSPREREQYF; cdr3_nt: TGCGCCAGCAGCCCCCGTGAGAGGGAGCAGTACTTC
j_call: TRBJ1-2; clone_size: -; v_call: TRBV29-1; d_call: -; cdr3_aa: CSVENKINYGYTF; cdr3_nt: TGCAGCGTTGAAAACAAAATAAACTATGGCTACACCTTC
j_call: TRBJ2-5; clone_size: -; v_call: TRBV6-1; d_call: -; cdr3_aa: CATRTVQETQYF; cdr3_nt: TGTGCCACCAGGACAGTTCAAGAGACCCAGTACTTC
j_call: TRBJ1-2; clone_size: few; v_call: TRBV5-1; d_call: TRBD1; cdr3_aa: CASSWDSLNYGYAF; cdr3_nt: TGCGCCAGCAGCTGGGACAGCCTTAACTATGGCTACGCCTTC
j_call: TRBJ2-1; clone_size: few; v_call: TRBV20-1; d_call: -; cdr3_aa: CSARETSWEQFF; cdr3_nt: TGCAGTGCTAGAGAGACCTCATGGGAGCAGTTCTTC
j_call: TRBJ2-3; clone_size: many; v_call: TRBV20-1; d_call: -; cdr3_aa: CSASPGGSTDTQYF; cdr3_nt: TGCAGTGCTAGCCCCGGGGGTAGCACAGATACGCAGTATTTT
j_call: TRBJ2-1; clone_size: -; v_call: TRBV29-1; d_call: TRBD1; cdr3_aa: CPLSRPRTGIAYSYNEQFF; cdr3_nt: TGTCCGCTTTCCCGACCCCGGACAGGGATAGCTTACTCCTACAATGAGCAGTTCTTC
j_call: TRBJ2-1; clone_size: few; v_call: TRBV11-1; d_call: -; cdr3_aa: CASSLGIALTNEQFF; cdr3_nt: TGTGCCAGCAGCTTAGGAATTGCCCTCACCAATGAGCAGTTCTTC
j_call: TRBJ2-1; clone_size: once; v_call: TRBV28; d_call: -; cdr3_aa: CATQGVPSYNEQFF; cdr3_nt: TGTGCCACCCAGGGCGTCCCCTCCTACAATGAGCAGTTCTTC
j_call: TRBJ2-5; clone_size: few; v_call: TRBV5-1; d_call: -; cdr3_aa: CASSLGQGFETQYF; cdr3_nt: TGCGCCAGCAGCTTGGGGCAGGGTTTCGAGACCCAGTACTTC